This is a list of T cell receptor beta chains from one sample in a study of cytomegalovirus exposure and HLA in healthy donors. Profiling relied on immunoSEQ multiplex PCR, and the TCRdb table lists in-frame clones only, not all of them. The sample contains 70,000 or so clones, 68% of which appear only once. The sample consisted of PBMCs. These receptors all stem from a woman in her twenties or thirties in good health and CMV-seronegative. Each CDR3 is given with its conserved first and last residue. Fields, in order: J gene, CDR3 length, clone size, V gene, D gene, CDR3 DNA, CDR3 protein. A D gene is named only where the DNA matches it firmly. Expanded clones get a size class; other rows say once, few or many, or leave the size out.

J: TRBJ2-5; length: 12; size: few; V: TRBV11-2; D: .; DNA: TGTGCCAGCAGCCAAGGGACTTCGGAGCAGTACTTC; CDR3: CASSQGTSEQYF
J: TRBJ2-3; length: 15; size: .; V: TRBV19; D: .; DNA: TGTGCCAGTAGTATAGAGGACAAGCGCACAGATACGCAGTATTTT; CDR3: CASSIEDKRTDTQYF
J: TRBJ2-7; length: 14; size: .; V: TRBV6-5; D: TRBD1; DNA: TGTGCCAGCAGCTTTAGCGGGACAGGGGGCGAGCAGTACTTC; CDR3: CASSFSGTGGEQYF
J: TRBJ2-7; length: 14; size: .; V: TRBV21-1; D: .; DNA: TGTGCCAGCAGCAACCGGGACAGGACCTACGAGCAGTACTTC; CDR3: CASSNRDRTYEQYF
J: TRBJ2-3; length: 15; size: .; V: TRBV19; D: .; DNA: TGTGCCAGTAGTCTCCGAAGGACTCGCGCAGATACGCAGTATTTT; CDR3: CASSLRRTRADTQYF
J: TRBJ1-6; length: 16; size: once; V: TRBV28; D: TRBD1; DNA: TGTGCCAGCAGTTTAATCCGGGACAGGCATAATTCACCCCTCCACTTT; CDR3: CASSLIRDRHNSPLHF
J: TRBJ1-1; length: 12; size: .; V: TRBV28; D: .; DNA: TGTGCCAGCAGTCTGAGAGTAACTGAAGCTTTCTTT; CDR3: CASSLRVTEAFF
J: TRBJ1-1; length: 14; size: .; V: TRBV2; D: .; DNA: TGTGCCAGCGTTAAGACAGCCTTGAACACTGAAGCTTTCTTT; CDR3: CASVKTALNTEAFF
J: TRBJ1-6; length: 15; size: few; V: TRBV28; D: .; DNA: TGTGCCAGCAGGCCGTACAAGGGGCTAGACTCACCCCTCCACTTT; CDR3: CASRPYKGLDSPLHF
J: TRBJ2-7; length: 18; size: many; V: TRBV5-6; D: TRBD2; DNA: TGTGCCAGCAGCTTGGAGACTAGCGGGGGGCGTAGCTCCTACGAGCAGTACTTC; CDR3: CASSLETSGGRSSYEQYF
J: TRBJ2-3; length: 15; size: .; V: TRBV6-6; D: TRBD1; DNA: TGTGCCAGCAGTTACCTGACAGGGAGCACAGATACGCAGTATTTT; CDR3: CASSYLTGSTDTQYF
J: TRBJ2-3; length: 19; size: .; V: TRBV9; D: .; DNA: TGTGCCAGCAGCGCCCCCATCAGACGACAGGAGGGGGGGGCAGATACGCAGTATTTT; CDR3: CASSAPIRRQEGGADTQYF
J: TRBJ1-6; length: 14; size: .; V: TRBV6-1; D: TRBD1; DNA: TGTGCCAGCAGTGAAGGGACAGGGGGCTCACCCCTCCACTTT; CDR3: CASSEGTGGSPLHF
J: TRBJ1-1; length: 14; size: .; V: TRBV19; D: .; DNA: TGTGCCAGTAATCGAAGGGAGACGAACACTGAAGCTTTCTTT; CDR3: CASNRRETNTEAFF
J: TRBJ2-7; length: 11; size: .; V: TRBV6-1; D: TRBD1; DNA: TGTGCCAGCAGCTGGGACAGGGGGGCGTACTTC; CDR3: CASSWDRGAYF
J: TRBJ2-7; length: 14; size: .; V: TRBV7-9; D: TRBD1; DNA: TGTGCCAGCAGCTTCGGGACAGGCCCCTACGAGCAGTACTTC; CDR3: CASSFGTGPYEQYF
J: TRBJ1-2; length: 14; size: .; V: TRBV7-9; D: .; DNA: TGTGCCAGCAGGGCCAGGGAACCCAACTATGGCTACACCTTC; CDR3: CASRAREPNYGYTF
J: TRBJ1-1; length: 16; size: .; V: TRBV4-2; D: .; DNA: TGTGCCAGCAGCCAAGATCGGGAGGGGAGGGGGACTGAAGCTTTCTTT; CDR3: CASSQDREGRGTEAFF
J: TRBJ1-5; length: 15; size: .; V: TRBV18; D: .; DNA: TGTGCCAGCTCACCTGGGGGCGCATTCGCCCAGCCCCAGCATTTT; CDR3: CASSPGGAFAQPQHF
J: TRBJ1-6; length: 15; size: once; V: TRBV7-2; D: .; DNA: TGTGCCAGCAGCTTAGCTGGGGGGATAGGGTCACCCCTCCACTTT; CDR3: CASSLAGGIGSPLHF
J: TRBJ2-1; length: 11; size: .; V: TRBV27; D: .; DNA: TGTGCCAGTCGTAGCTACAATGAGCAGTTCTTC; CDR3: CASRSYNEQFF
J: TRBJ1-3; length: 14; size: .; V: TRBV30; D: TRBD1; DNA: TGTGCCTGGAGTACCTTCGGACAGGGTGAGACCATATATTTT; CDR3: CAWSTFGQGETIYF
J: TRBJ2-7; length: 15; size: few; V: TRBV10-1; D: TRBD2; DNA: TGCGCCAGAATGCGACTAGCGGGGTTCTCCTACGAGCAGTACTTC; CDR3: CARMRLAGFSYEQYF
J: TRBJ2-7; length: 16; size: .; V: TRBV27; D: TRBD2; DNA: TGTGCCAGCAGTCACACCACTAGCGGGGGCTCCTACGAGCAGTACTTC; CDR3: CASSHTTSGGSYEQYF
J: TRBJ2-3; length: 12; size: few; V: TRBV2; D: .; DNA: TGTGCCAGCAGCGGTTCCACAGATACGCAGTATTTT; CDR3: CASSGSTDTQYF
J: TRBJ2-1; length: 13; size: .; V: TRBV7-7; D: TRBD1; DNA: TGTGCCAGCAGCTCGGACAGGGGAAATGAGCAGTTCTTC; CDR3: CASSSDRGNEQFF
J: TRBJ2-7; length: 16; size: .; V: TRBV5-8; D: .; DNA: TGTGCCAGCAGCTTGGCGGAGAATCTCGATTACTACGAGCAGTACTTC; CDR3: CASSLAENLDYYEQYF
J: TRBJ2-3; length: 16; size: .; V: TRBV13; D: TRBD2; DNA: TGTGCCAGCAGCTTAGCCTGGGGCGGGGGGGCCGATACGCAGTATTTT; CDR3: CASSLAWGGGADTQYF
J: TRBJ2-3; length: 19; size: .; V: TRBV4-1; D: .; DNA: TGCGCCAGCAGCCAAGATCGACTAGGGGGGGGTGGATCGGCAGATACGCAGTATTTT; CDR3: CASSQDRLGGGGSADTQYF
J: TRBJ2-5; length: 13; size: .; V: TRBV15; D: .; DNA: TGTGCCACCAGCAGAGATAACGGAGAGACCCAGTACTTC; CDR3: CATSRDNGETQYF
J: TRBJ2-3; length: 12; size: .; V: TRBV19; D: .; DNA: TGTGCCAGTAGTAACGGAGCAGATACGCAGTATTTT; CDR3: CASSNGADTQYF
J: TRBJ2-3; length: 15; size: .; V: TRBV7-2; D: .; DNA: TGTGCCAGCTCGTCCGCGCGGGGCGGGGCAGATACGCAGTATTTT; CDR3: CASSSARGGADTQYF
J: TRBJ1-3; length: 12; size: .; V: TRBV30; D: .; DNA: TGTGCCTGGACGTTGGCCAGTAACACCATATATTTT; CDR3: CAWTLASNTIYF
J: TRBJ2-1; length: 16; size: few; V: TRBV2; D: TRBD2; DNA: TGTGCCAGCAGTTCGGGTAGCGGGGGGGCCGGGATTGAGCAGTTCTTC; CDR3: CASSSGSGGAGIEQFF
J: TRBJ2-2; length: 14; size: few; V: TRBV6-1; D: TRBD1; DNA: TGTGCCAGCAAGGGGACAGGGGAAACCGGGGAGCTGTTTTTT; CDR3: CASKGTGETGELFF
J: TRBJ1-6; length: 15; size: .; V: TRBV2; D: TRBD1; DNA: TGTGCCAGCAGCGCTGAGGGGGCGCGGAATTCACCCCTCCACTTT; CDR3: CASSAEGARNSPLHF
J: TRBJ1-4; length: 14; size: .; V: TRBV29-1; D: .; DNA: TGCAGCGTTGAAGATCGGAGGGCCGGGGAAAAACTGTTTTTT; CDR3: CSVEDRRAGEKLFF
J: TRBJ2-2; length: 17; size: few; V: TRBV7-6; D: TRBD1; DNA: TGTGCCAGCAGCTTACTAACGGGGGACAGGGTGACCGGGGAGCTGTTTTTT; CDR3: CASSLLTGDRVTGELFF
J: TRBJ2-3; length: 12; size: .; V: TRBV27; D: .; DNA: TGTGCCAGCAGTCCCAACACAGATACGCAGTATTTT; CDR3: CASSPNTDTQYF
J: TRBJ2-5; length: 13; size: few; V: TRBV29-1; D: TRBD1; DNA: TGCAGCGTGAGGACAGGGCCGCAAGAGACCCAGTACTTC; CDR3: CSVRTGPQETQYF
J: TRBJ1-2; length: 15; size: few; V: TRBV4-1; D: TRBD1; DNA: TGCGCCAGCAGCCAAGATTTCGGGACAGGGTATGGCTACACCTTC; CDR3: CASSQDFGTGYGYTF
J: TRBJ1-2; length: 14; size: .; V: TRBV5-1; D: .; DNA: TGCGCCAGCAGCTCCCAAGACAGGCTCATGAGCTACACCTTC; CDR3: CASSSQDRLMSYTF
J: TRBJ2-3; length: 16; size: few; V: TRBV4-2; D: TRBD1; DNA: TGTGCCAGCAGCCAAGATAGGGGGACAGGTACAGATACGCAGTATTTT; CDR3: CASSQDRGTGTDTQYF
J: TRBJ2-3; length: 14; size: few; V: TRBV11-3; D: TRBD2; DNA: TGTGCCAGCAGCTTAGATCGGGAGCGGGGTACGCAGTATTTT; CDR3: CASSLDRERGTQYF
J: TRBJ2-6; length: 20; size: .; V: TRBV6-1; D: .; DNA: TGTGCCAGCAGTGAAGGTCTCGTGGACAGAAAGTATTCTGGGGCCAACGTCCTGACTTTC; CDR3: CASSEGLVDRKYSGANVLTF
J: TRBJ2-7; length: 15; size: .; V: TRBV27; D: TRBD1; DNA: TGTGCCAGCAGTTTATGGGGGACAGGGGACCACGAGCAGTACTTC; CDR3: CASSLWGTGDHEQYF
J: TRBJ2-7; length: 18; size: .; V: TRBV4-1; D: TRBD2; DNA: TGCGCCAGCAGCCACGCAGTAGCGGGCCGACACCCCTCCTACGAGCAGTACTTC; CDR3: CASSHAVAGRHPSYEQYF
J: TRBJ2-1; length: 16; size: many; V: TRBV28; D: .; DNA: TGTGCCAGTACACCAGGGCTCCATGACTCCTACAATGAGCAGTTCTTC; CDR3: CASTPGLHDSYNEQFF
J: TRBJ1-4; length: 14; size: .; V: TRBV6-5; D: TRBD1; DNA: TGTGCCAGCACCCCGGGACAGACTAATGAAAAACTGTTTTTT; CDR3: CASTPGQTNEKLFF
J: TRBJ2-5; length: 14; size: .; V: TRBV19; D: .; DNA: TGTGCCAGTAGTATGGTCCGGCGGCCGGAGACCCAGTACTTC; CDR3: CASSMVRRPETQYF
J: TRBJ2-6; length: 16; size: medium-sized; V: TRBV11-2; D: TRBD1; DNA: TGTGCCAGCAGCCTACAGGGGATACGTGGGGCCAACGTCCTGACTTTC; CDR3: CASSLQGIRGANVLTF
J: TRBJ2-1; length: 14; size: few; V: TRBV4-1; D: .; DNA: TGCGCCAGCAGCCCCCGGGGGTTGTTAGGTGAGCAGTTCTTC; CDR3: CASSPRGLLGEQFF
J: TRBJ1-5; length: 14; size: few; V: TRBV21-1; D: .; DNA: TGTGCCAGCAGCGGAGGAGCTCAAAAGCAGCCCCAGCATTTT; CDR3: CASSGGAQKQPQHF
J: TRBJ2-3; length: 14; size: .; V: TRBV10-3; D: .; DNA: TGTGCCATCAGACAGGGCCTCGGGGCAGATACGCAGTATTTT; CDR3: CAIRQGLGADTQYF
J: TRBJ1-6; length: 14; size: .; V: TRBV7-3; D: .; DNA: TGTGCCAGCAGCTTACAGGGTTCTAATTCACCCCTCCACTTT; CDR3: CASSLQGSNSPLHF
J: TRBJ1-3; length: 13; size: .; V: TRBV29-1; D: .; DNA: TGCAGCGTTGTGGGCTCCTCTGGAAACACCATATATTTT; CDR3: CSVVGSSGNTIYF
J: TRBJ2-3; length: 13; size: .; V: TRBV7-2; D: TRBD1; DNA: TGTGCCAGCAGCGTGGACAGGGTGGATACGCAGTATTTT; CDR3: CASSVDRVDTQYF